This T cell receptor beta chain was recovered during a study of cytomegalovirus exposure and HLA in healthy donors (dated by TCRdb to about 2017). About the investigation overall: According to an earlier analysis of 450 to 650 of the donors, 150 million to 200 million T cells yielded 100 million or so unique TCR beta sequences and about 300 Gb of sequence data. An early release that covered some 640 HLA-typed donors contained about 290 gigabases of sequencing data and 85 million to 100 million unique TCR sequences. The genetic ancestry cluster associated with self-reported Caucasian donors included about 81% of the roughly 360 genotyped donors. The study aimed to test whether cataloging public T cell receptors could reveal signatures of past pathogen exposure. The study profiled the T cell repertoires of 666 subjects by immunosequencing and related them to cytomegalovirus serostatus. In addition to the first cohort of around 670 subjects, a separate validation cohort of around 110 different subjects was used. The study combined high-throughput TCR immunosequencing, statistical association of individual TCRs with disease status, and machine learning to predict cytomegalovirus infection status. To study patterns of TCR occurrence, a later analysis re-analyzed previously published TCR beta repertoires from around 700 donors and added high-resolution HLA genotyping. In the later analysis, no new phenotypic data were used to find candidate immune exposures; instead, reliance was placed on TCR beta sequences and their occurrence across donors. In an earlier analysis of roughly 580 of the donors, high-throughput TCR beta sequencing was used to judge whether each TCR beta V gene segment behaved as functional or pseudogenic. Donor age, sex, ethnicity and CMV serostatus were compiled alongside the repertoire data. Genome-wide SNP genotypes for about 65% of the roughly 700 donors were used in a later genetic analysis, which treated that subset as a discovery cohort. All discovery cohort repertoires had been generated on a single sequencing platform. Both class I and class II loci were covered by HLA typing, at four-digit resolution. Typing coverage varied by locus: roughly 620-640 donors for A, B, C, DRB1 and DQB1; roughly 500 for DQA1; 600 to 610 for DPA1; some 470 for DPB1. A handful of DR-DQ haplotypes were handled as single units for association and clustering because linkage in the cohort was strong. Across some 400 genotyped donors of the cohort, an average of roughly 230,000 unique TCR beta nucleotide sequences per donor were sequenced, and around 20% of those sequences were non-productive. The full study reports these points: Because counts were too low, roughly 17 rarely observed V segments, including chromosome 9 orphons, were left out of the earlier analysis of some 600 of the donors. According to a later genetic analysis, donors in an Asian-associated ancestry cluster had fewer N-insertions in productive TCRs than the roughly 660-donor mean. Strong co-occurrence of HLA alleles, especially DR and DQ, made assigning TCR associations to individual alleles difficult. Compared with equally common non-associated chains, HLA-associated TCR beta chains in a later analysis were more clonally expanded and had lower generation probabilities. According to a later analysis, most CMV-associated TCR beta chains appeared to be HLA-restricted, and the HLA associations seemed to be driven largely by CMV exposure. The cohort was sequenced for TCR beta chains only, and without alpha or paired-chain data the features that could be detected were limited. In both the original and validation cohorts, the classifier was reported to diagnose cytomegalovirus status with high specificity and sensitivity. At a false discovery rate of 0.05, a later analysis linked under 20,000 TCR beta sequences to specific HLA alleles. Because HLA typing was missing for some donors at each locus, association tests included only the typed subset. In an earlier analysis of about 600 of the donors, most TCR beta V segments appeared in productive rearrangements about 87% or about 30% of the time, broadly matching IMGT annotations. In vitro tests confirmed that a few of the cytomegalovirus-associated TCR beta chains recognize cytomegalovirus antigens. The study gave a list of more than 150 TCR beta chains associated with cytomegalovirus. A further reported finding was that TCR beta sequences accurately predicted the HLA-A and HLA-B alleles for most subjects in the first cohort. Several of the top co-occurrence clusters appeared to be linked to parvovirus B19, influenza, CMV and Epstein-Barr virus, according to a later analysis. In a later analysis, TCR association rates were found to vary across HLA loci, with the most associated TCRs seen for DRB1 alleles and the fewest for HLA-C alleles. The presence/absence analyses assumed that sequencing depth was roughly uniform across donors, and that assumption may not be true. Linkage disequilibrium might explain the correlated functional status among segregating V segments, but an unknown experimental factor could not be ruled out. The sequencing pipeline was judged likely to have produced a cluster of highly shared sequence variants as a technical artifact. Immune exposure information for the cohort was limited to CMV serostatus. Across donors, most TCR sequences were observed very rarely, whereas some public TCRs were present in many individuals. Some IMGT-functional V segments, including TRBV6-2 and TRBV6-3, could not be told apart with the 87-base-pair reads, so those segments were excluded. The authors suggested that the approach could potentially be extended to other disease states and immunological phenotypes. A later genetic analysis associated a missense DCLRE1C variant with V-gene and J-gene trimming of TCR beta chains, and an independent cohort replicated the association.

Taken from the germline V gene, the CDR1 and CDR2 loops are LGHNA and YSLEER. The V and J ends are trimmed by 0 bases and 0 bases, leaving 8 bases between them. The CDR3 numbers 16 residues from cysteine through phenylalanine. The kept DNA is CDR3 alone, 48 bases in frame from the first base. The cohort comprised fewer than 750 healthy bone marrow donors. At the time of sampling, all cohort members were nominally healthy, though unrecorded immune exposures were likely present. The donor was CMV seronegative and was included in the group of under 450 seronegative cohort members. A peripheral blood sample was collected from each donor, and TCR beta sequencing was performed on peripheral blood mononuclear cells. The Qiagen DNeasy Blood Extraction Kit was used to extract genomic DNA from the blood cell samples. Receptors were amplified or captured by the immunoSEQ multiplex PCR assay. For the multiplex PCR, a mixture combining 60 forward primers for TCR Vbeta segments and 13 reverse primers for TCR Jbeta segments was used. The CDR3 region of rearranged TCR beta genes was amplified from genomic DNA with a multiplex PCR assay. The Illumina HiSeq System was used to sequence the amplified TCR beta libraries as 87-base-pair reads. On the study's bioinformatics: A later analysis tallied 75 million to 85 million unique TCR beta chains across the approximately 670 repertoires, and approximately 12 million of those chains were shared by two or more donors. A nearest-neighbor algorithm error-corrected the raw reads and collapsed the reads into unique sequences, merging closely related sequences to remove PCR and sequencing errors. CDR3 sequences were aligned to IMGT reference sequences to assign V, D and J gene segments. For a sequence to be retained, at least a six-nucleotide match to both a V gene segment and a J gene segment was required. Rearrangements were classified as productive when the CDR3 lacked stop codons and remained in frame with V and J, and all other rearrangements were classified as non-productive. Following IMGT convention, CDR3 was defined as the stretch from the second conserved V-encoded cysteine to the conserved J-encoded phenylalanine. In an earlier analysis of around 600 of the donors, sequences lacking an unambiguous match to a single V gene segment were excluded. An earlier analysis of fewer than 750 of the donors called V segments functional above 56.7% productive rearrangements and segregating when the between-donor standard deviation exceeded 5%. A statistical classification framework was built for diagnosing cytomegalovirus status from the catalog of TCR beta chain sequences. V and J gene assignment, in a later analysis, came from comparing TCR nucleotide sequences with IMGT/GENE-DB human TR gene sequences. Using the TCRdist pipeline, a later analysis assigned CDR3 sequences along with most-parsimonious VDJ recombination scenarios. In a later analysis, every TCR beta chain was defined by the combination of its CDR3 amino acid sequence and its V-gene family, and reads without a unique V-gene family were dropped. A later analysis removed several hundred highly shared, low-generation-probability nucleotide sequences to deal with suspected cross-contamination and a sequencing artifact. For each public chain, a later analysis derived a clonal expansion index from normalized ranks of inferred template counts within each repertoire. In a later analysis, generation probabilities were computed with a VDJ recombination model fitted to out-of-frame rearrangements, and the resulting probabilities were checked against IGoR. In a later analysis, TCR-TCR, TCR-HLA and TCR-CMV co-occurrence was scored with hypergeometric tests, and a repertoire-size bias correction was applied to TCR pairs. In a later analysis, false discovery rates were estimated by permuting HLA or CMV assignments 20 times. In a later analysis, co-occurring TCRs were grouped with DBSCAN, and TCRdist sequence similarity was added when clustering was performed within HLA-allele-positive subsets. Repertoires with fewer than 30,000 or more than 120,000 public chains, plus five repertoires with anomalous nucleotide sharing, were excluded from co-occurrence clustering. The table comes from immuneACCESS by way of TCRdb, which keeps in-frame sequences with V and J called. Part of the clones is missing from these tables; in studies checked, under half for an unresolved V gene and the rest for unknown reasons. V, J and clone size are taken as reported in that table, and D and trimming were inferred from the DNA itself. The sample has 95,000 to 150,000 clones on record, 76% of them singletons. The top ten clonotypes cover about 1.9% of the sample.

Concerning this clone: What antigen it recognizes has not been identified. The record has no base qualities; no much larger clone is one base away.

Material for sequencing was PBMCs. The receptor's source is a man aged 50 to 59 in good health and CMV-seronegative. The chain is assembled from TRBV4-3 and TRBJ2-2, and the D gene may be TRBD2, 5 bases matching. The nucleotide sequence reads TGCGCCAGCAGCCAAGAGCCGGGGACGAACACCGGGGAGCTGTTTTTT. This gives the protein CASSQEPGTNTGELFF.